This entry is about one T cell receptor (beta chain). Its antigen is not known. A single base separates this from a much larger clone, so it may be a read error. Amplification targeted TCR beta CDR3 regions from RNA transcripts. Researchers ran a first-round RT-PCR on the TCR CDR3 using the HTBI primer set. MiXCR was run by TCRdb on the multiplex PCR reads, yielding one entry per CDR3 protein. The data hold about 500,000 distinct CDR3 sequences, with roughly 15% observed a single time. These data are taken from a study of T cells in Graves' hyperthyroidism and ophthalmopathy. About the research overall: Sampling of peripheral blood happened at initial diagnosis, prior to any treatment. Findings and caveats of the study: A model using 13 V-J features told ophthalmopathy apart from stable hyperthyroidism. Most expanded thyroid clonotypes above 0.001 also appeared in blood.

Trimming at V came to 2 bases and at J to 7 bases, leaving 8 bases not matched to a gene. The CDR3 consists of 17 residues. Germline assignment: CDR1 MNHNS and CDR2 SASEGT. The clonotype originates from a woman under 30 with Graves' ophthalmopathy. This chain uses TRBV6-1 with TRBJ2-1, with 13 bases fitting TRBD2. Sequencing was carried out using blood. The CDR3 region is CASSETGLAGWRNEQFF. CDR3 sequence (DNA): TGTGCCAGCAGTGAAACGGGACTAGCGGGATGGAGGAATGAGCAGTTCTTC.